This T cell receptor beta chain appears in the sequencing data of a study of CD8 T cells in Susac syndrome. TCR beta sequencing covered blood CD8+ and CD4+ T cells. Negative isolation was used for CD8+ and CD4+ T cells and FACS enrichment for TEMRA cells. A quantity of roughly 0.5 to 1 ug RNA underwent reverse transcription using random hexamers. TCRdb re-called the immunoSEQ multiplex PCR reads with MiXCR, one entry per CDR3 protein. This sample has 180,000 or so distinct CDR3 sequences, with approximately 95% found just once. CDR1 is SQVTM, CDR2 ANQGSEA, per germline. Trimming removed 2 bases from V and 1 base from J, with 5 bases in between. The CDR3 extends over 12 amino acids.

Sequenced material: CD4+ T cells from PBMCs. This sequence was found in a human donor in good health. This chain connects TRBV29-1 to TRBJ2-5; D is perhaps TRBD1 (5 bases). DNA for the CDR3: TGCAGCGTTGAAACAGGCCAAGAGACCCAGTACTTC. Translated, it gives CSVETGQETQYF.